The 16 T cell receptor beta chains listed next were all sequenced from one sample in a study of T-cell reconstitution after alpha-beta-depleted transplantation in children. The library targeted TCRbeta and was prepared with unique molecular identifiers. TCRdb re-derived calls from the PCR reads in MiXCR, one entry per CDR3 protein. Among approximately 170,000 distinct CDR3 sequences, 11% were seen once, and the ten largest hold about 12%. This material consisted of PBMCs, taken before TCRalphabeta/CD19-depleted stem cell transplant. These receptors all stem from a boy between 2 and 10 years old with acute myeloid leukemia, due to receive a stem cell transplant.

This clonotype has at least ten counts. V usage is TRBV20-1 and J usage is TRBJ2-3; D might be TRBD1 (9 bases). This CDR3 is 17 amino acids long. The V gene lost 0 bases and the J gene lost 4 bases, with 20 bases spanning the gap. The V gene's germline CDR1 is DFQATT and CDR2 SNEGSKA (reference sequence). The CDR3 nucleotides read TGCAGTGCTAGAGATCTTAGCGGGACAGGGCGTCCAGATACGCAGTATTTT. Amino acid sequence: CSARDLSGTGRPDTQYF.

This clonotype was detected many times. CDR3 region: CSAGRGTSGRDTQYF. DNA for the CDR3: TGCAGTGCTGGAAGAGGGACTAGCGGGAGAGATACGCAGTATTTT. The chain is built from TRBV20-1 and TRBJ2-3; 14 positions agree with TRBD2. After removal of 5 bases from V and 5 bases from J, the junction contained 6 bases not matched to a gene. The CDR3 covers 15 residues. CDR1 and CDR2 from the germline V gene are DFQATT and SNEGSKA (reference sequence).

This clonotype was recorded at least ten times. The chain uses TRBV7-2 and TRBJ2-1, with TRBD1 matching 10 bases. Germline CDR1 SGHTA, CDR2 FQGNSA. V lost 3 bases to trimming and J lost 9 bases; unmatched junction nucleotides: 8. This CDR3 has 15 residues. CDR3 coding DNA: TGTGCCAGCAGCTTGGCCGGGACAGGGGCTTTTGAGCAGTTCTTC. It encodes CASSLAGTGAFEQFF.

This clonotype appeared a single time. The genes are TRBV2 and TRBJ1-2, with 9 bases matching TRBD1. There are 16 residues in the CDR3. The germline CDR1 and CDR2 sequences are SNHLY and FYNNEI. J gave up 8 bases and V 2 bases, and 12 bases lay outside the gene matches. The CDR3 coding sequence is TGTGCCAGCAGTGAAATGCTTATCGGGACAGGGAACGGCTACACCTTC. As protein: CASSEMLIGTGNGYTF.

This clonotype was seen many times. The V gene is TRBV29-1, the J gene TRBJ2-3; D gene unclear. The CDR3 spans 14 residues. Deletions cut 0 bases from V and 3 bases from J, with 10 bases between. Germline V gene sequence: CDR1 SQVTM, CDR2 ANQGSEA. CDR3: CSVEDSGRTDTQYF. The CDR3 DNA sequence: TGCAGCGTTGAAGATTCGGGCAGGACAGATACGCAGTATTTT.

As for this clonotype: At one end, the junction sequence differs from germline, possibly due to a read error. The rearrangement joins TRBV6-1 to TRBJ2-1, with 10 bases identical to TRBD2. The CDR3 runs to 15 residues. Looked up from germline, CDR1 is MNHNS and CDR2 is SASEGT. CDR3 coding DNA: TGTGCCAGCGGCCTCGGACTAGCGGATTACATTGAGCAGTTCTTC. It specifies CASGLGLADYIEQFF.

This clonotype was counted many times. The rearrangement links TRBV6-2 or TRBV6-3 to TRBJ1-1; 8 bases match TRBD1. Germline CDR1 reads MNHEY; CDR2 reads SVGEGT. The length of the CDR3 is 17 residues. J gave up 4 bases and V 2 bases, and 12 bases lay outside the gene matches. The CDR3 DNA reads as TGTGCCAGCAGTTACACTTCAGGGGGCGCGGAGGGCACTGAAGCTTTCTTT. Translation gives CASSYTSGGAEGTEAFF.

The table lists this clonotype with many counts. The junction departs from germline at one end; a sequencing error may be responsible. The rearrangement uses TRBV2 and TRBJ1-6; tentative D call: TRBD1 (6 bases). The CDR3 is 15 residues long. Germline V gene lookup returns CDR1 SNHLY and CDR2 FYNNEI. CDR3 sequence: CASSEGGARNSPLDF. The CDR3, as DNA: TGTGCCAGCAGTGAGGGGGGGGCGCGGAATTCACCCCTCGACTTT.

In its sample, this clonotype ranks as large. The chain has TRBV7-9 and TRBJ2-3; 13 nucleotides line up with TRBD2. V dropped 5 bases and J dropped 2; count of bases not matched to a gene: 4. This CDR3 has 16 amino acids. From germline, CDR1 is SEHNR and CDR2 FQNEAQ (reference sequence). The DNA for the CDR3 is TGTGCCAGCAGCCTACTAGCGGGAGGGCCCACAGATACGCAGTATTTT. Its translation is CASSLLAGGPTDTQYF.

Ten or more counts support this clonotype. The rearrangement links TRBV5-1 to TRBJ2-6; no reliable D call. The CDR3 spans 16 residues. Trimming removed 3 bases at V and 0 bases at J, with 10 bases between. Germline CDR1 and CDR2: SGHRS and YFSETQ. Here the CDR3 reads CASSSKAGSGANVLTF. The CDR3 region has the DNA TGCGCCAGCAGCTCAAAAGCTGGCTCTGGGGCCAACGTCCTGACTTTC.

This clonotype appeared many times. Germline and junction disagree at one end, which may indicate a read error. The chain has TRBV5-1 and TRBJ2-3; no reliable D call. CDR3 length: 15 residues. Per germline, CDR1 SGHRS and CDR2 YFSETQ. The DNA for the CDR3 is TGCGCCAGCAGATTGGGCACTCACCCACAGGATACGCAGTATTTT. Amino acids: CASRLGTHPQDTQYF.

This clonotype is labeled as medium-sized (0.01 to 0.1%). The CDR3 DNA is TGTGCCAGCAGCCCTGGACTAGCGGGAGGATTTGAGCAGTTCTTC. It encodes CASSPGLAGGFEQFF. The chain links TRBV3-1 to TRBJ2-1; 14 positions match TRBD2. CDR3 length: 15 residues. Trimming at V came to 4 bases and at J to 9 bases, leaving 5 bases not matched to a gene. CDR1 and CDR2 (germline): LGHDT, YNNKEL (reference sequence).

The sample holds many counts of this clonotype. The genes are TRBV7-9 and TRBJ1-5; D is ambiguous. Germline V gene lookup returns CDR1 SEHNR and CDR2 FQNEAQ (reference sequence). This CDR3 comprises 12 residues. The V end lost 9 bases, the J end lost 9 bases, and 15 bases lay between the germline ends. The CDR3 DNA reads as TGTGCCAGTGCCTCGGTGGAGACGCCCCAGCATTTT. Its translation: CASASVETPQHF.

There are many counts of this clonotype. The CDR3 bases are TGCGCCAGCAGCCAAGTAGATCTAGCGGACAATGAGCAGTTCTTC. It encodes CASSQVDLADNEQFF. The chain has TRBV4-1 and TRBJ2-1, with TRBD2 matching 7 bases. J lost 5 bases, V lost 1 base, and 5 bases had no gene match. Germline V gives CDR1 MGHRA, CDR2 YSYEKL. This CDR3 is built from 15 residues.

The chain joins TRBV29-1 to TRBJ2-5; D is undetermined. CDR1 and CDR2 from the germline V gene are SQVTM and ANQGSEA. Between the trimmed V and J ends, which lost 6 bases and 2 bases, there was a span of 10 bases. This CDR3 has 12 residues. The CDR3 bases are TGCAGCGTGGGAATGGGACAAGAGACCCAGTACTTC. It specifies CSVGMGQETQYF.

This clonotype was seen repeatedly, ten times or more. This chain uses TRBV5-1 with TRBJ2-3; 12 bases agree with TRBD1. J gave up 4 bases and V 4 bases, and 4 bases lay outside the gene matches. This CDR3 region has 15 residues. Germline V gene sequence: CDR1 SGHRS, CDR2 YFSETQ. CDR3: CASSPGQGAPDTQYF. CDR3 bases: TGCGCCAGCAGCCCGGGACAGGGGGCCCCAGATACGCAGTATTTT.